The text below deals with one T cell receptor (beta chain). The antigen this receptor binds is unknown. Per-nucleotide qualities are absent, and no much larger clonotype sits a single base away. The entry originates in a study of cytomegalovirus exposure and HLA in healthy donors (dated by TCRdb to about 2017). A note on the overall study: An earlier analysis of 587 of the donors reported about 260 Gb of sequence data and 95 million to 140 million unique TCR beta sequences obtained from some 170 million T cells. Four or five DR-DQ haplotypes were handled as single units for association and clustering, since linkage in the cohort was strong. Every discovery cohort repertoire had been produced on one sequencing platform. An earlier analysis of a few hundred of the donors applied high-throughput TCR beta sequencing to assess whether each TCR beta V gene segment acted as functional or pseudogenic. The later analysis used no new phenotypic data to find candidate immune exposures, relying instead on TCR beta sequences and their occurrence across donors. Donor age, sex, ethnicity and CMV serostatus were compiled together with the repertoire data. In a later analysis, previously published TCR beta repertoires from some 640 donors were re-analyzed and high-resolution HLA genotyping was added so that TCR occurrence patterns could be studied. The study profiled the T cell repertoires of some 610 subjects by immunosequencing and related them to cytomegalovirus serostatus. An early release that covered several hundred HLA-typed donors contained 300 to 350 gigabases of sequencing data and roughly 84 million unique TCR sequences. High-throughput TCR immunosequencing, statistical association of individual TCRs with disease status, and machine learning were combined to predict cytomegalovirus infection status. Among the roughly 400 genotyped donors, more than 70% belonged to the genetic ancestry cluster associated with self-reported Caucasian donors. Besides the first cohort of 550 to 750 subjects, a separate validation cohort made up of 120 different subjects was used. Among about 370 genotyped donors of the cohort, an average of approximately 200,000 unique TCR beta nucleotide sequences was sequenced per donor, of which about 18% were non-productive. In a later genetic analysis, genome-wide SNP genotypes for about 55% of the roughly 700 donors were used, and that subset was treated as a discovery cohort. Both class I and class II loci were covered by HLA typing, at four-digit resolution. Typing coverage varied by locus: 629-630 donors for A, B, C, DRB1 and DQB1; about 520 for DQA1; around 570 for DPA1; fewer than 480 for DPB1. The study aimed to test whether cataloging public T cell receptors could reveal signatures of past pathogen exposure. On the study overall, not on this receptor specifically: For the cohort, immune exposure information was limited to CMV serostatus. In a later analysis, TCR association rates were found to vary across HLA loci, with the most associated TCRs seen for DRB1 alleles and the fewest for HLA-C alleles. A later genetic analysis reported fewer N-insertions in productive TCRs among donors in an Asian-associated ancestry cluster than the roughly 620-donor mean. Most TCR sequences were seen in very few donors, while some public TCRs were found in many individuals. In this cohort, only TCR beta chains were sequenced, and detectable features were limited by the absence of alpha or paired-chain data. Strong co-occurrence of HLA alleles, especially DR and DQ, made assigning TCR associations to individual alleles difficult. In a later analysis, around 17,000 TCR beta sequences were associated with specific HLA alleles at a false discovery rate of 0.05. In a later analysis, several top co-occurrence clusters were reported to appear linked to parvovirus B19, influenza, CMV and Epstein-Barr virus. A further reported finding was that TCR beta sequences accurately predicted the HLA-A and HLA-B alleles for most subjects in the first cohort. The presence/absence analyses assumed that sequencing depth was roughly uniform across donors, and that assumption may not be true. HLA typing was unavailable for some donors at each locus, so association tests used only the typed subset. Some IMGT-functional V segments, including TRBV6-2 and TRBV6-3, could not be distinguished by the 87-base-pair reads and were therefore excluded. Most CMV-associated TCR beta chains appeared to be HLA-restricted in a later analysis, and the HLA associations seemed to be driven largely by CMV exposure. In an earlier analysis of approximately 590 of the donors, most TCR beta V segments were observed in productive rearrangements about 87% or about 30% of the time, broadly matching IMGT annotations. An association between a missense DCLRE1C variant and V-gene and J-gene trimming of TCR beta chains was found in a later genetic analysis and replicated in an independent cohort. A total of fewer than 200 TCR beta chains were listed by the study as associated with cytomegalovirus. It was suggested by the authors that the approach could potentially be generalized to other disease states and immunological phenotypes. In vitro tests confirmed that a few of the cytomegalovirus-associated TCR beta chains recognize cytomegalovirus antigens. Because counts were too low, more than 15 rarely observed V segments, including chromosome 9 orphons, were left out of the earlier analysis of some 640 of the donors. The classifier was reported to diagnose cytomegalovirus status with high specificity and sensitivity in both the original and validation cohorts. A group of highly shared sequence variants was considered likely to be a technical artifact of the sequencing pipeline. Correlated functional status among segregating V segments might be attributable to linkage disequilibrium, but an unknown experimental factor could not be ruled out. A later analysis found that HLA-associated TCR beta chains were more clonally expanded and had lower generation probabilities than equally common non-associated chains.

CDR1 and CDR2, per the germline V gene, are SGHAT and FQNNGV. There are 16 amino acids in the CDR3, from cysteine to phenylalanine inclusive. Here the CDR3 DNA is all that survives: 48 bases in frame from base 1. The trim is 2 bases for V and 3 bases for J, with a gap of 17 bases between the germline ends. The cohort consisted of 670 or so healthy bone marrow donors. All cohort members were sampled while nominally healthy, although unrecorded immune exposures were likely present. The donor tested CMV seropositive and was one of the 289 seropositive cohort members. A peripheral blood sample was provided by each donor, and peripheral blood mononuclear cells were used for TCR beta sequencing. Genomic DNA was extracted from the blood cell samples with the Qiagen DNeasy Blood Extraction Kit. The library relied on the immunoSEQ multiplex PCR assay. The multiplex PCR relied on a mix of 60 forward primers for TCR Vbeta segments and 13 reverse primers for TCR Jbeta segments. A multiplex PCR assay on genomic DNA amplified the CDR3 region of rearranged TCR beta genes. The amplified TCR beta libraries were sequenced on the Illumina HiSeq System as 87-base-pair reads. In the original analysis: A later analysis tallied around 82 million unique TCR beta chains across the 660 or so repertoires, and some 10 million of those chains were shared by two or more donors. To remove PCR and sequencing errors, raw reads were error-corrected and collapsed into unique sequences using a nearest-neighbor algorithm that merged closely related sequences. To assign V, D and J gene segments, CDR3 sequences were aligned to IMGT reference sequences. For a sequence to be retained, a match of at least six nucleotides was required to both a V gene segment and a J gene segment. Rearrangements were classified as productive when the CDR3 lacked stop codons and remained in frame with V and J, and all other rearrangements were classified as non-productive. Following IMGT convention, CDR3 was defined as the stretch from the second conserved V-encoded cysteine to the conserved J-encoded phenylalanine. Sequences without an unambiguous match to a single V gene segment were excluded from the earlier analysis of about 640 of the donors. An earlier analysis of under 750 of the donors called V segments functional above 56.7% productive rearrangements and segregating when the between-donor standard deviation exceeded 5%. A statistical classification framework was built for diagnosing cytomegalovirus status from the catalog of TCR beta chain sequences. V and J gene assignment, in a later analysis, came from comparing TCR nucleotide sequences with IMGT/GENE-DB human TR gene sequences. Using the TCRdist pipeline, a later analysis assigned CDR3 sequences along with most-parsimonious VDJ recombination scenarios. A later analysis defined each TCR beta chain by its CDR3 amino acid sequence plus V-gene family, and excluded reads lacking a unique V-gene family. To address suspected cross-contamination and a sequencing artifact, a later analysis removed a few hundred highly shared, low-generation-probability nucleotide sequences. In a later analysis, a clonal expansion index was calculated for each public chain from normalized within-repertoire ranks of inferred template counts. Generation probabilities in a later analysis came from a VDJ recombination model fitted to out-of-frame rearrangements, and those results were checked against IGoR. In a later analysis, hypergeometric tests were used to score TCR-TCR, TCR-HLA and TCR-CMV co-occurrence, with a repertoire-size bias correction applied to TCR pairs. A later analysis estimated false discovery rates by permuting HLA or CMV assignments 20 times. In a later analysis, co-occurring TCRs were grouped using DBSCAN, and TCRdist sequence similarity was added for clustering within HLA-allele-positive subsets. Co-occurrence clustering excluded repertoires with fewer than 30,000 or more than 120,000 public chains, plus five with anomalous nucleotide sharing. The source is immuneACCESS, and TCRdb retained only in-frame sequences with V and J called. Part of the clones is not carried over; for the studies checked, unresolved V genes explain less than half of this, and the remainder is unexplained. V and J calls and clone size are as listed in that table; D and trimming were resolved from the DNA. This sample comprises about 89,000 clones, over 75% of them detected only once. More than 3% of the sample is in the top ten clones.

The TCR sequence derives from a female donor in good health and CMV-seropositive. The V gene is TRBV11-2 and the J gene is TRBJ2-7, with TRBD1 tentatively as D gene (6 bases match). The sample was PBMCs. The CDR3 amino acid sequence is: CASSLTELTGFYEQYF. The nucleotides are TGTGCCAGCAGCTTAACCGAATTGACAGGATTCTACGAGCAGTACTTC.